The 25 T cell receptor beta chains given below trace back to one sample, sequenced in a study of T cells in Graves' hyperthyroidism and ophthalmopathy. Amplified TCR beta CDR3 regions derived from RNA transcripts. Researchers ran a first-round RT-PCR on the TCR CDR3 using the HTBI primer set. TCRdb fed the multiplex PCR reads into MiXCR, producing one record per CDR3 protein. The sample has hundreds of thousands of distinct CDR3 sequences, around 13% seen once; the top ten hold around 23%. The sample taken for sequencing was blood. Source of these receptors: a young woman with Graves' hyperthyroidism.

This clonotype was picked up a small number of times. The CDR3 protein is CAWSRGAPRGTDTQYF. The CDR3 DNA follows: TGTGCCTGGAGTCGGGGAGCCCCCCGAGGCACAGATACGCAGTATTTT. The genes are TRBV30 and TRBJ2-3, with a possible D match to TRBD2 (5 bases). Germline CDR1 GTSNPN, CDR2 SVGIG (reference sequence). The V end lost 2 bases, the J end lost 1 base, and 16 bases lay between the germline ends. This CDR3 spans 16 amino acids.

This clonotype was recorded a few times. The chain joins TRBV18 to TRBJ2-7; 7 positions agree with TRBD2. The CDR3 covers 14 residues. The germline V gene has CDR1 KGHSH and CDR2 LQKENI. The ends lost 5 bases at V and 5 bases at J; junction bases unmatched: 9. The DNA for the CDR3 is TGTGCCAGCTCAATCTCGGCGGGAGTCAACGAGCAGTACTTC. Its protein is CASSISAGVNEQYF. The full variable domain, its missing parts supplied by reference TRBV18 and TRBJ2-7, is NAGVMQNPRHLVRRRGQEARLRCSPMKGHSHVYWYRQLPEEGLKFMVYLQKENIIDESGMPKERFSAEFPKEGPSILRIQQVVRGDSAAYFCASSISAGVNEQYFGPGTRLTVT.

This clonotype was seen many times. V is TRBV2 and J is TRBJ2-1; 11 nucleotides agree with TRBD2. The CDR3 covers 16 residues. V dropped 7 bases and J dropped 10; count of bases not matched to a gene: 15. Germline V gives CDR1 SNHLY, CDR2 FYNNEI. In nucleotides, the CDR3 is TGTGCCAGCACACCTAAAATTAGCGGGAGGGCCGGAGAGCAGTTCTTC. This gives the protein CASTPKISGRAGEQFF.

There are many counts of this clonotype. The chain couples TRBV28 to TRBJ2-1; D possibly matches TRBD1 or TRBD2 (5 bases each). Germline CDR1 and CDR2: MDHEN and SYDVKM. Deletions cut 4 bases from V and 4 bases from J, with 8 bases between. The CDR3 is 13 amino acids. This CDR3 reads CASSWGNYNEQFF. The CDR3 DNA is TGTGCCAGCAGTTGGGGGAATTACAATGAGCAGTTCTTC.

The rearrangement links TRBV11-2 to TRBJ2-7, with D possibly TRBD2 on 6 matching bases. V lost 5 bases to trimming and J lost 1 base, with 15 bases between them. This CDR3 is built from 15 residues. The germline CDR1 and CDR2 sequences are SGHAT and FQNNGV. The CDR3 DNA reads as TGTGCCAGCAGCCCGGCGGGGCGGTTTTCCTACGAGCAGTACTTC. As protein: CASSPAGRFSYEQYF.

The V gene is TRBV7-9, the J gene TRBJ2-2, with TRBD2 as a possible D gene (5 bases). The CDR3 loop spans 16 amino acids. Germline V CDR1 and CDR2: SEHNR, FQNEAQ (reference sequence). V lost 3 bases and J lost 5, with 16 bases in between. DNA of the CDR3: TGTGCCAGCAGCTTGCGAGGCGGAAGACTAACCGGGGAGCTGTTTTTT. Translated: CASSLRGGRLTGELFF.

This clonotype came up a few times. The chain combines TRBV20-1 with TRBJ2-3, with D possibly matching TRBD2 (7 bases). Deletions cut 6 bases from V and 4 bases from J, with 20 bases between. The germline V gene encodes CDR1 DFQATT and CDR2 SNEGSKA (reference sequence). The CDR3 totals 15 residues. CDR3 protein: CSADGGLGVADTQYF. The CDR3 DNA reads as TGCAGTGCAGACGGGGGGCTTGGGGTGGCAGATACGCAGTATTTT.

Only a few counts were recorded for this clonotype. The rearrangement uses TRBV20-1 and TRBJ2-3; D may be TRBD2 (5 bases). Trimming cost V 0 bases and J 4 bases, with 11 bases left between them. CDR3 size: 14 residues. Per the germline V gene, CDR1 is DFQATT and CDR2 is SNEGSKA (reference sequence). CDR3 in DNA: TGCAGTGCTAGAGAAGGACTTTCCGCAGATACGCAGTATTTT. Protein sequence: CSAREGLSADTQYF.

This clonotype was picked up many times. This chain joins TRBV27 and TRBJ2-6; no definite D call. Germline assignment: CDR1 MNHEY and CDR2 SMNVEV (reference sequence). This CDR3 contains 16 residues. Trimming stripped 4 bases from V and 2 bases from J, with 12 bases between. The CDR3 loop is CASSSGPSAGANVLTF. For the CDR3, the DNA is TGTGCCAGCAGTTCTGGACCGTCCGCTGGGGCCAACGTCCTGACTTTC.

This chain uses TRBV20-1 with TRBJ1-5; the D gene is possibly TRBD1 (5 bases). The germline V and J ends were trimmed by 7 bases and 6 bases, with 19 bases remaining between them. The CDR3 loop spans 14 amino acids. The germline V gene has CDR1 DFQATT and CDR2 SNEGSKA (reference sequence). The CDR3 region is CSVRMAGEFQPQHF. DNA of the CDR3: TGCAGTGTTCGAATGGCGGGGGAGTTTCAGCCCCAGCATTTT.

In its sample, this clonotype was seen a few times. The chain employs TRBV6-1 and TRBJ1-6, with D perhaps matching TRBD1 (6 bases). V lost 4 bases, J lost 8 bases, and 12 bases lay in between. Germline V gene lookup returns CDR1 MNHNS and CDR2 SASEGT. The CDR3 contains 14 residues. The CDR3 DNA follows: TGTGCCAGCAGTGCCCGGACAGATTATTCACCCCTCCACTTT. It translates to CASSARTDYSPLHF.

This clonotype was seen more than once but under ten times. The gene calls are TRBV7-9 and TRBJ1-1, with D uncertain. Between the trimmed V and J ends, which lost 3 bases and 5 bases, there was a span of 13 bases. This CDR3 contains 14 residues. The germline gives CDR1 SEHNR, CDR2 FQNEAQ (reference sequence). The DNA for the CDR3 is TGTGCCAGCAGCTTTCGTCCGAGTGGTACTGAAGCTTTCTTT. Translated: CASSFRPSGTEAFF.

This clonotype was observed at least ten times. CDR3 sequence reads: CASSPDEAYGYTF. In nucleotides, the CDR3 is TGTGCCAGCAGCCCCGACGAAGCATATGGCTACACCTTC. V usage is TRBV7-8 and J usage is TRBJ1-2; no reliable D call. V lost 5 bases, J lost 5 bases, and 12 bases lay in between. The length of the CDR3 is 13 residues. Looked up from germline, CDR1 is SGHVS and CDR2 is FQNEAQ. Full variable domain (missing parts from reference TRBV7-8 and TRBJ1-2): GAGVSQSPRYKVAKRGQDVALRCDPISGHVSLFWYQQALGQGPEFLTYFQNEAQLDKSGLPSDRFFAERPEGSVSTLKIQRTQQEDSAVYLCASSPDEAYGYTFGSGTRLTVV.

This clonotype came up many times. V gene TRBV28 combines with J gene TRBJ1-6; no reliable D call. The CDR3 is made up of 13 amino acids. Germline values: CDR1 MDHEN, CDR2 SYDVKM. Trimming left V 5 bases short and J 5 bases short, with 7 bases between. This chain's CDR3 is CASSNNHNSPLHF. In nucleotides, the CDR3 is TGTGCCAGCAGTAACAACCATAATTCACCCCTCCACTTT.

Many counts were recorded for this clonotype. The chain joins TRBV28 to TRBJ1-5; D ambiguous. V was pared by 3 bases and J by 4 bases, with 7 bases between. CDR3 length equals 13 residues. Germline V lookup: CDR1 MDHEN, CDR2 SYDVKM. CDR3 DNA: TGTGCCAGCAGTTTGTCTAATAATCAGCCCCAGCATTTT. It specifies CASSLSNNQPQHF.

This clonotype appeared a few times. The chain combines TRBV19 with TRBJ2-1; 7 nucleotides align to TRBD1. The trim removed 4 bases at V and 2 bases at J, leaving 5 bases unmatched. The CDR3 sequence is 15 residues long. CDR1 and CDR2 (germline): LNHDA, SQIVND (reference sequence). DNA for the CDR3: TGTGCCAGTAGTACCCGGGACAGTACCTACAATGAGCAGTTCTTC. This translates into CASSTRDSTYNEQFF.

The table lists this clonotype with many counts. The rearrangement links TRBV6-1 to TRBJ2-2; no clear D gene. CDR1 is MNHNS, CDR2 SASEGT, per germline. Trimming removed 4 bases from V and 10 bases from J, with 7 bases in between. This CDR3 is built from 11 residues. CDR3 protein: CASSALAELFF. The CDR3 DNA follows: TGTGCCAGCAGTGCCCTGGCGGAGCTGTTTTTT.

This clonotype was seen ten or more times. The J gene is TRBJ1-4, the V gene TRBV12-3 or TRBV12-4, with 7 bases aligning to TRBD1. V shed 5 bases and J 6 bases; nucleotides not matched to a gene: 9. CDR3 length: 15 residues. The CDR3 DNA follows: TGTGCCAGCAGTAGAGGACAGGCAGTATATGAAAAACTGTTTTTT. Amino acids: CASSRGQAVYEKLFF.

This rearrangement joins TRBV18 to TRBJ2-5, with TRBD1 matching 7 bases. The V and J ends lost 3 bases and 3 bases, in that order; junction bases with no gene match: 4. Germline V gives CDR1 KGHSH, CDR2 LQKENI. This CDR3 comprises 14 residues. Here the CDR3 reads CASSPGQNKETQYF. Here the CDR3 DNA reads TGTGCCAGCTCACCGGGACAGAACAAAGAGACCCAGTACTTC.

This clonotype was seen a few times. The J gene is TRBJ2-7, the V gene TRBV6-1; maybe TRBD1 (5 bases). Germline V gene sequence: CDR1 MNHNS, CDR2 SASEGT. The CDR3 spans 15 residues. V lost 7 bases and J lost 3, with 19 bases in between. The CDR3 DNA reads TGTGCCAGCACCCACCAATCCGACAGTAGCTACGAGCAGTACTTC. It translates to CASTHQSDSSYEQYF.

This clonotype was observed a handful of times. The chain employs TRBV11-2 and TRBJ2-1, with 10 bases matching TRBD1. The J segment lost 9 bases and the V segment lost 5 bases, leaving 7 bases of the junction unmatched. CDR3 size: 14 residues. Germline V gene data show CDR1 as SGHAT and CDR2 as FQNNGV. CDR3 residues: CASSLRQGAPEQFF. DNA for the CDR3: TGTGCCAGCAGCCTCAGACAGGGGGCCCCTGAGCAGTTCTTC.

This clonotype was picked up many times. The chain couples TRBV5-1 to TRBJ2-1; 13 bases fit TRBD2. V gave up 1 base and J gave up 8 bases; unmatched junction bases: 9. Germline-derived CDR1 and CDR2 are SGHRS and YFSETQ. The CDR3 has 17 amino acids. The CDR3 here is CASSLSTSGRAGHEQFF. CDR3 sequence (DNA): TGCGCCAGCAGCTTGAGTACTAGCGGGAGGGCCGGCCATGAGCAGTTCTTC.

In this sample, this clonotype turned up a few times. The chain links TRBV7-9 to TRBJ2-5, with TRBD1 as a possible D gene (5 bases). Germline values: CDR1 SEHNR, CDR2 FQNEAQ (reference sequence). Trimming removed 6 bases at V and 7 bases at J, with 18 bases between. This CDR3 has 14 residues. The CDR3 DNA follows: TGTGCCAGCAGTTTGGACACCGGTGTTTGGACCCAGTACTTC. It specifies CASSLDTGVWTQYF.

The rearrangement joins TRBV7-2 to TRBJ2-7, with D perhaps being TRBD1 or TRBD2 (6 bases each). The CDR3 is 12 residues long. Trimming took off 4 bases at V and 6 bases at J, with 10 bases between the two ends. Germline V gene lookup returns CDR1 SGHTA and CDR2 FQGNSA. The CDR3 nucleotides read TGTGCCAGCAGCTCGCCGGGGGCCGAGCAGTACTTC. It is translated as CASSSPGAEQYF.

This clonotype was recorded at least ten times. This rearrangement joins TRBV6-1 to TRBJ1-6; TRBD1 agrees at 9 bases. The germline V gene encodes CDR1 MNHNS and CDR2 SASEGT. J was trimmed by 7 bases and V by 8 bases; bases with no gene match: 3. The CDR3 is 13 amino acids. In DNA form, the CDR3 reads TGTGCCAGCTTTGACAGGGGGAATTCACCCCTCCACTTT. Protein: CASFDRGNSPLHF.